These 10 T cell receptor beta chains were all obtained from the same sample, sequenced in a study of blood T cell repertoires in COVID-19. Method: immunoSEQ multiplex PCR; TCRdb's copy keeps in-frame clones and lacks some. Here the sample spans a few hundred thousand clones, about 85% being singletons. The sample consisted of peripheral blood. Receptors were obtained from a man between 25 and 39 years old with active or convalescent COVID-19.

The chain has TRBV12-2 and TRBJ1-3; the D call of TRBD1 is as the table states it, not checked on the DNA. TRBV12-2 is flagged as a pseudogene. This CDR3 contains 13 residues. The CDR3 spells CASRPQGRNTIYF. In DNA form, the CDR3 reads TGTGCAAGTCGCCCACAGGGGAGAAACACCATATATTTT.

CDR3 residues: CASNSGPANTGELFF. CDR3 DNA: TGTGCCAGCAACAGCGGGCCCGCGAACACCGGGGAGCTGTTTTTT. The chain joins TRBV19 to TRBJ2-2; D may be TRBD2 (6 bases). This CDR3 has 15 residues. Trimming took off 9 bases at V and 0 bases at J, with 14 bases between the two ends. Germline V lookup: CDR1 LNHDA, CDR2 SQIVND (reference sequence).

The table lists this clone with a few counts. The chain couples TRBV15 to TRBJ2-3; TRBD2 is a possible D gene (6 bases). The CDR3 consists of 12 residues. V lost 5 bases and J 4 bases, leaving 7 bases between the germline ends. CDR1 is LNHNV, CDR2 YYDKDF, per germline (reference sequence). The CDR3 region has the DNA TGTGCCACCAGCCAGCGGGCAGATACGCAGTATTTT. Translating gives CATSQRADTQYF.

V and J are TRBV5-1 and TRBJ2-1; TRBD2 is a possible D gene (6 bases). Germline CDR1 reads SGHRS; CDR2 reads YFSETQ. The CDR3 totals 14 residues. The V end was cut by 2 bases, the J end by 7 bases, with 13 bases between. DNA for the CDR3: TGCGCCAGCAGCTTCCTGGTCGGGGGAAATGAGCAGTTCTTC. This encodes CASSFLVGGNEQFF.

V usage is TRBV12-3 or TRBV12-4 and J usage is TRBJ1-2, with no clear D. Trimming removed 8 bases from V and 5 bases from J, with 9 bases in between. The CDR3 loop spans 11 amino acids. The CDR3 region is CASGQWYGYTF. CDR3 DNA sequence: TGTGCCAGCGGTCAGTGGTATGGCTACACCTTC.

This chain connects TRBV3-1 (or the pseudogene TRBV3-2) to TRBJ2-1; the D gene is possibly TRBD2 (7 bases). This CDR3 is 16 amino acids long. Per germline, CDR1 LGHDT and CDR2 YNNKEL (reference sequence). V was trimmed by 4 bases and J by 6 bases, leaving 19 bases between them. CDR3 loop: CASSLPAGAGGNEQFF. In nucleotides, the CDR3 is TGTGCCAGCAGCCTTCCGGCGGGGGCTGGCGGCAATGAGCAGTTCTTC.

V and J are TRBV19 and TRBJ1-5; D remains unclear. The CDR3 is made up of 13 amino acids. Germline V gives CDR1 LNHDA, CDR2 SQIVND (reference sequence). The V and J ends lost 3 bases and 7 bases respectively, with 10 bases between them. CDR3 sequence reads: CASSMEGGQPQHF. The CDR3 coding sequence is TGTGCCAGTAGTATGGAGGGCGGCCAGCCCCAGCATTTT.

The V gene is TRBV6-5, the J gene TRBJ2-1, with 8 bases fitting TRBD2. This CDR3 has 16 residues. Trimming at V came to 2 bases and at J to 6 bases, leaving 9 bases not matched to a gene. Germline assignment: CDR1 MNHEY and CDR2 SVGAGI. The CDR3 nucleotides are TGTGCCAGCAGTTACCAACTAGCGGAAGCCGGCAATGAGCAGTTCTTC. Its translation is CASSYQLAEAGNEQFF.

This chain links TRBV2 with TRBJ1-4; no definite D call. The ends were cut back, 6 bases at V and 0 bases at J, with 8 bases in the middle. The CDR3 covers 14 residues. Germline loops: CDR1 SNHLY, CDR2 FYNNEI. CDR3 in amino acids: CASRVDTTNEKLFF. CDR3 in DNA: TGTGCCAGCAGGGTAGACACAACTAATGAAAAACTGTTTTTT.

Regarding this clone: Germline is not matched at one junction end, which may reflect a read error. The chain uses TRBV6-6 and TRBJ1-6, with D possibly matching TRBD1 (5 bases). CDR3 size: 12 residues. Germline assignment: CDR1 MNHNY and CDR2 SVGAGI (reference sequence). CDR3 DNA sequence: TGTGCCAGCAGTTACCCTAGGGAGGGACTAAGCTTT. This sequence encodes CASSYPREGLSF.